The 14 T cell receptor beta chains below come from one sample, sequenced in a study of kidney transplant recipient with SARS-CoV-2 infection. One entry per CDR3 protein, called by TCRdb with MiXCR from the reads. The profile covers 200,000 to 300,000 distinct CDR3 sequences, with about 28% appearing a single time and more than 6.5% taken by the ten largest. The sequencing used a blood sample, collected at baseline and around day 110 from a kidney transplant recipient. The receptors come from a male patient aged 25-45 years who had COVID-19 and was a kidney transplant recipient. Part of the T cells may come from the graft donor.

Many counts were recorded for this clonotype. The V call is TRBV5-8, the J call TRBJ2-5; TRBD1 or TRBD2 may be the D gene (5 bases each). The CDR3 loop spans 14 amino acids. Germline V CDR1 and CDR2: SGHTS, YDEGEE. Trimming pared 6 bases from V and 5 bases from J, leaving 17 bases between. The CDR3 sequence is CASNLRTWGETQYF. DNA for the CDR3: TGTGCCAGCAATTTACGAACCTGGGGGGAGACCCAGTACTTC.

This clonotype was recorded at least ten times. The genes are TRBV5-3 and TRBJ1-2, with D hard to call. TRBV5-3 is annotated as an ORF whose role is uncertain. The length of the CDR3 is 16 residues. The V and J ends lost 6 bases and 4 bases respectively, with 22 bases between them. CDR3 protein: CARTCGVVRKTYGYTF. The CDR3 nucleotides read TGTGCCAGAACATGCGGAGTGGTGAGAAAGACCTATGGCTACACCTTC.

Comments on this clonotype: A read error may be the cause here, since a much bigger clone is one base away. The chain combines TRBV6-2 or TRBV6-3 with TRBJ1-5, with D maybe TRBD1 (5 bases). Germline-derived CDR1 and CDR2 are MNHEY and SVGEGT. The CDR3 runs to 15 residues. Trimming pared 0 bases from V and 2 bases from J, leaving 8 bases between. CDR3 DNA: TGTGCCAGCAGTTACTCAGGGGTGGGCAATCAGCCCCAGCATTTT. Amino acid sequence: CASSYSGVGNQPQHF.

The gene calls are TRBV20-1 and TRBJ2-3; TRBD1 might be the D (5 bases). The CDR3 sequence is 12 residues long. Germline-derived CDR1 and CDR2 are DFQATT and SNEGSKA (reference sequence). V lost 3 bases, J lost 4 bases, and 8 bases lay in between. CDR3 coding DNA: TGCAGTGCTAGCAGGGAAGCAGATACGCAGTATTTT. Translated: CSASREADTQYF.

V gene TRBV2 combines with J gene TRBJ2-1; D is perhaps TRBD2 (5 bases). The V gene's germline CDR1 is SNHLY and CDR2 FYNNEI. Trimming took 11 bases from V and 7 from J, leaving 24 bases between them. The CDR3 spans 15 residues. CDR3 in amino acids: CAGSILGVEGNEQFF. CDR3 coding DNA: TGTGCCGGCTCAATATTGGGCGTCGAGGGAAATGAGCAGTTCTTC.

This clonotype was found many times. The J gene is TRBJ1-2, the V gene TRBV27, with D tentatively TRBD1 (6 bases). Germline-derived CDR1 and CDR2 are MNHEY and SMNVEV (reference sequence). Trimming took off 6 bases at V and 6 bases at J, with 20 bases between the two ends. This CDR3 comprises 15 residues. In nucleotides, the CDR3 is TGTGCCAGCAGCGCCGGGGACACCCTAGGCGATGGCTACACCTTC. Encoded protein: CASSAGDTLGDGYTF.

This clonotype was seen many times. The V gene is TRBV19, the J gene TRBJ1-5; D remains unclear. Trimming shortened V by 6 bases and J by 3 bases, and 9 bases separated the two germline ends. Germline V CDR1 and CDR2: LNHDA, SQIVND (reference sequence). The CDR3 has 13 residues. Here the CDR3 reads CASSPTNNQPQHF. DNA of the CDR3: TGTGCCAGTAGCCCGACGAACAATCAGCCCCAGCATTTT.

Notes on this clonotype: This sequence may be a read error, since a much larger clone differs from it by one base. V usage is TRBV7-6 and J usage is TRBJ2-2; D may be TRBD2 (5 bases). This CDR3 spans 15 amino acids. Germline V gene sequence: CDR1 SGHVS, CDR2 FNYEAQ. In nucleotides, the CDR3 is TGTGCCAGCAGCTCTTTGCTCCCGAACACCGGGGAGCCGTTTTTT. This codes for CASSSLLPNTGEPFF. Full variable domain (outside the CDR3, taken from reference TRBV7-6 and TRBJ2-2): GAGVSQSPRYKVTKRGQDVALRCDPISGHVSLYWYRQALGQGPEFLTYFNYEAQQDKSGLPNDRFSAERPEGSISTLTIQRTEQRDSAMYRCASSSLLPNTGEPFFGEGSRLTVL.

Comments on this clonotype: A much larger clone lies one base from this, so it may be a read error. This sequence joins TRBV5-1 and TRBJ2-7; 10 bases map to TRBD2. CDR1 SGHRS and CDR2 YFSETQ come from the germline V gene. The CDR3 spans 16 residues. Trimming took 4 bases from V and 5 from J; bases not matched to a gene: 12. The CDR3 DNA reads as TGCGCCAGCAGCCCGAGACTAGCGGGCTGGGGGGACGAGCAGTACTTC. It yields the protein CASSPRLAGWGDEQYF.

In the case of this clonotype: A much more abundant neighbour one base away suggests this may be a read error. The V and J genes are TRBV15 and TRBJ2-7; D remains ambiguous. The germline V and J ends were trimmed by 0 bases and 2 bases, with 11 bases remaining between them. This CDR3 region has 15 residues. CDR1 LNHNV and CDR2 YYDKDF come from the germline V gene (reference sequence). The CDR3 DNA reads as TGTGCCACCAGCAGAGATATCGGCGGAGCCTACGAGCAGTACTTC. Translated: CATSRDIGGAYEQYF.

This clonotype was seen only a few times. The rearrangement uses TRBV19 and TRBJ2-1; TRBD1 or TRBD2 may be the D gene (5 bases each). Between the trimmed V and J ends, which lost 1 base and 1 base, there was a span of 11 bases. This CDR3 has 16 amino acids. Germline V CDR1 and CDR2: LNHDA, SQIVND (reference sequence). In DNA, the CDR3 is TGTGCCAGTAGTATAGGTAGGGACCGTTCCTACAATGAGCAGTTCTTC. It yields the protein CASSIGRDRSYNEQFF.

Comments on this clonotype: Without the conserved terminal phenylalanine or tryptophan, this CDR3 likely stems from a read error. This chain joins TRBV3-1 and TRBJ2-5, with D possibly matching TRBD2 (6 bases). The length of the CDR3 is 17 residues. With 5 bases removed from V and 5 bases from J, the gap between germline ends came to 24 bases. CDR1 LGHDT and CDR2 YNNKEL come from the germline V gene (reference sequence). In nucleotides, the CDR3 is TGTGCCAGCAGCGGAGCGGGTCCCATTTCTTTCTCTGAGACCCAGTACTCC. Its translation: CASSGAGPISFSETQYS.

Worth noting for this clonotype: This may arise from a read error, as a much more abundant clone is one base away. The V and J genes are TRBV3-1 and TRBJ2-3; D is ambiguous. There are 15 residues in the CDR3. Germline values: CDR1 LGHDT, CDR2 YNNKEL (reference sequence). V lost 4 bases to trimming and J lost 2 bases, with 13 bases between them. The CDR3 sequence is CASSLMAPSTDTQYF. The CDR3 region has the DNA TGTGCCAGCAGCCTAATGGCCCCCTCCACAGATACGCAGTATTTT.

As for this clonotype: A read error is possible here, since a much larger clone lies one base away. The CDR3 DNA reads as TGTGCCAGCAGCTTGGGGCGGAGGGGGAACATTCGGTACTTC. Translation gives CASSLGRRGNIRYF. The rearrangement uses TRBV5-6 and TRBJ2-4, with D perhaps assigned TRBD1 or TRBD2 (6 bases each). This CDR3 comprises 14 residues. Looked up from germline, CDR1 is SGHDT and CDR2 is YYEEEE.